Following are 16 T cell receptor beta chains from one sample sequenced in a study of OX40 agonist ivuxolimab in advanced cancers. Only in-frame clones appear in the TCRdb table, and some are missing; sequencing was by immunoSEQ multiplex PCR. Counted here are tens of thousands of clones, roughly 90% occurring once; the ten biggest clones make up around 0.65%. The source material was CD4+ or CD8+ T cells sorted from blood, sampled in a trial of the OX40 agonist ivuxolimab. These receptors all come from an adult with an advanced solid tumor such as melanoma, head and neck, liver or kidney cancer.

The rearrangement links TRBV2 to TRBJ1-5; TRBD1 is a possible D gene (5 bases). From germline, CDR1 is SNHLY and CDR2 FYNNEI. V was cut by 0 bases and J by 1 base, with 10 bases left in between. This CDR3 contains 16 residues. CDR3 sequence: CASSEARGRSNQPQHF. In DNA, the CDR3 is TGTGCCAGCAGTGAAGCGCGGGGACGGAGCAATCAGCCCCAGCATTTT.

In its sample, this clone was seen a few times. This chain links TRBV7-2 with TRBJ1-5, with 9 nucleotides matching TRBD1. This CDR3 is built from 14 residues. Germline V gene sequence: CDR1 SGHTA, CDR2 FQGNSA. The V and J ends lost 5 bases and 5 bases, in that order; junction bases with no gene match: 4. The CDR3 reads CASSKQGAYQPQHF. DNA for the CDR3: TGTGCCAGCAGCAAACAGGGGGCGTATCAGCCCCAGCATTTT.

V gene TRBV11-2 combines with J gene TRBJ1-3, with 9 bases lining up with TRBD1. The V segment lost 2 bases and the J segment 7 bases; nucleotides outside the gene matches: 3. Per the germline V gene, CDR1 is SGHAT and CDR2 is FQNNGV. CDR3 length: 14 amino acids. CDR3 loop: CASSLQTGGNTIYF. CDR3 coding DNA: TGTGCCAGCAGCTTACAGACAGGGGGGAACACCATATATTTT.

This chain connects TRBV10-1 to TRBJ2-3, with D possibly TRBD1 on 5 matching bases. CDR1 and CDR2 (germline): WNHNN, SYGVQD (reference sequence). The length of the CDR3 is 14 residues. V lost 2 bases, J lost 4 bases, and 10 bases lay in between. The CDR3 sequence: CASSEQQGPDTQYF. CDR3 in DNA: TGCGCCAGCAGTGAGCAGCAGGGCCCAGATACGCAGTATTTT.

This clone has at least ten counts. Other DNA sequences from this sample encode an identical CDR3 as well. This sequence joins TRBV6-5 and TRBJ1-1; 7 nucleotides align to TRBD1. Germline CDR1 MNHEY, CDR2 SVGAGI. CDR3 length equals 11 residues. CDR3 in DNA: TGTGCGACAGGGCCGAACACTGAAGCTTTCTTT. Translating it yields CATGPNTEAFF.

The chain couples TRBV18 to TRBJ1-1; 7 nucleotides agree with TRBD1. J was trimmed by 5 bases and V by 6 bases; bases with no gene match: 6. CDR1 KGHSH and CDR2 LQKENI come from the germline V gene. The CDR3 loop spans 13 amino acids. The CDR3 coding sequence is TGTGCCAGCTCTTATACAGGGGAGACTGAAGCTTTCTTT. This sequence encodes CASSYTGETEAFF.

This chain uses TRBV6-4 with TRBJ1-1; no reliable D call. Per germline, CDR1 MRHNA and CDR2 SNTAGT. V lost 3 bases and J 1 base, leaving 6 bases between the germline ends. The CDR3 spans 13 residues. The DNA for the CDR3 is TGTGCCAGCAGTGATGGCAGGAACACTGAAGCTTTCTTT. Translated, it gives CASSDGRNTEAFF.

The V and J genes are TRBV11-2 and TRBJ2-3; D not resolved. Per the germline V gene, CDR1 is SGHAT and CDR2 is FQNNGV. Trimming stripped 3 bases from V and 6 bases from J, with 4 bases between. This CDR3 has 11 residues. CDR3 amino acids: CASSFGDTQYF. In nucleotides, the CDR3 is TGTGCCAGCAGCTTTGGGGATACGCAGTATTTT.

This sequence joins TRBV27 and TRBJ2-2; 9 nucleotides line up with TRBD1. CDR3 length: 14 amino acids. Trimming at V came to 5 bases and at J to 7 bases, leaving 5 bases not matched to a gene. Germline-derived CDR1 and CDR2 are MNHEY and SMNVEV (reference sequence). CDR3 nucleotides: TGTGCCAGCAGTCCTTGGACAGGGGTCGGGGAGCTGTTTTTT. This gives the protein CASSPWTGVGELFF.

The V call is TRBV19, the J call TRBJ1-1; 12 bases align to TRBD1. V lost 2 bases and J lost 5; bases outside the gene matches: 6. CDR1 is LNHDA, CDR2 SQIVND, per germline (reference sequence). The CDR3 has 16 amino acids. This chain's CDR3 is CASSIRDRGRGTEAFF. The CDR3 nucleotides read TGTGCCAGTAGTATACGGGACAGGGGGCGCGGAACTGAAGCTTTCTTT. The variable domain in full, with the rest retrieved from reference TRBV19 and TRBJ1-1, is DGGITQSPKYLFRKEGQNVTLSCEQNLNHDAMYWYRQDPGQGLRLIYYSQIVNDFQKGDIAEGYSVSREKKESFPLTVTSAQKNPTAFYLCASSIRDRGRGTEAFFGQGTRLTVV.

The V gene is TRBV2, the J gene TRBJ1-4, with D possibly TRBD1 on 6 matching bases. V was cut by 8 bases and J by 4 bases, with 14 bases left in between. The CDR3 contains 14 residues. Germline CDR1 is SNHLY and CDR2 is FYNNEI. CDR3 sequence (DNA): TGTGCCAGCGGTTATAGGGGGTTTAATGAAAAACTGTTTTTT. It translates to CASGYRGFNEKLFF.

This clone came up a few times. The CDR3 DNA follows: TGCGCCAGCAGCTTGGATGGCAGGGTTAATTCACCCCTCCACTTT. Amino acids: CASSLDGRVNSPLHF. The chain couples TRBV5-1 to TRBJ1-6; TRBD1 is a possible D gene (5 bases). Germline V gives CDR1 SGHRS, CDR2 YFSETQ. This CDR3 is built from 15 residues. The V end was cut by 0 bases, the J end by 6 bases, with 10 bases between.

V is TRBV10-2 and J is TRBJ2-3; tentative D call: TRBD2 (5 bases). Trimming cost V 2 bases and J 3 bases, with 9 bases left between them. The CDR3 is made up of 14 amino acids. Germline V gives CDR1 WSHSY, CDR2 SAAADI. DNA of the CDR3: TGCGCCAGCAGTGAGCGGGATGGGACAGATACGCAGTATTTT. As protein: CASSERDGTDTQYF.

The chain uses TRBV5-1 and TRBJ2-1; D gene ambiguous. This CDR3 contains 15 residues. Germline V gene data show CDR1 as SGHRS and CDR2 as YFSETQ. V lost 3 bases and J lost 8, with 18 bases in between. CDR3 amino acids: CASSSDIRAHHEQFF. In nucleotides, the CDR3 is TGCGCCAGCAGCTCCGACATTAGGGCGCACCATGAGCAGTTCTTC.

The chain combines TRBV7-6 with TRBJ2-7; D not resolved. V lost 8 bases and J lost 0, with 11 bases in between. Germline V CDR1 and CDR2: SGHVS, FNYEAQ. The CDR3 has 13 amino acids. CDR3 region: CASRAVGSYEQYF. In DNA form, the CDR3 reads TGTGCCAGCCGCGCGGTTGGCTCCTACGAGCAGTACTTC.

This chain uses TRBV5-1 with TRBJ2-6, with 10 bases identical to TRBD1. Germline V lookup: CDR1 SGHRS, CDR2 YFSETQ. The CDR3 sequence is 16 residues long. With V trimmed by 9 bases and J by 0 bases, 6 bases remained unmatched. CDR3 in amino acids: CATRTGGDSGANVLTF. The CDR3 DNA reads as TGCGCCACCCGGACAGGGGGAGACTCTGGGGCCAACGTCCTGACTTTC.